This T cell receptor beta chain was observed in a study of blood T cell repertoires in COVID-19. Study summary: Samples representing acute and convalescent COVID-19 were sourced from the United States, Italy and Spain. From T cells, B-cell-depleted T cells, or PBMCs came the material, which was cDNA or gDNA.

Trimming cost V 3 bases and J 3 bases, with 11 bases left between them. The CDR3 has 14 residues. Germline assignment: CDR1 MNHEY and CDR2 SMNVEV (reference sequence). Original handling: Counts of nucleated cells, estimated from reference gene primer amplification, were obtained. Sequencing used immunoSEQ multiplex PCR; TCRdb keeps in-frame clones, though not all of them. V, J and clone size are those of that table, while D and trimming were read from the DNA. The table includes over 200,000 clones, about 88% detected once. The source material was peripheral blood. This TCR came from a man between 40 and 49 years old with active or convalescent COVID-19. The V and J genes are TRBV27 and TRBJ1-1; no reliable D call. CDR3 protein: CASSFAGQYTEAFF. Written as DNA, the CDR3 is TGTGCCAGCAGTTTCGCTGGTCAGTACACTGAAGCTTTCTTT.